This T cell receptor beta chain was obtained from a study of T cell repertoires in aging, cancer and after chemotherapy. Study context: About 10 million TCR reads made up the full dataset.

This CDR3 comprises 12 residues. V was cut by 7 bases and J by 7 bases, with 11 bases left in between. Germline lookup yields CDR1 MNHEY and CDR2 SVGAGI. Peripheral blood genomic DNA, not sorted cells or RNA, was the template. Study findings and constraints: No conclusions about immunological memory after chemotherapy can be drawn from the repertoire data. Untreated cancer patients had significantly lower blood TCR diversity than age-matched healthy donors.

A remark on this clonotype: Its antigen remains unidentified. A much more abundant neighbour one base away suggests this may be a read error.

Multiplex touch-down PCR with TRB-A/B primers amplified rearranged V-D-J TRB sequences. TCRdb reprocessed the multiplex PCR reads via MiXCR and lists one record per CDR3 protein. The profile shows some 1,500 distinct CDR3 sequences, around 29% of them singletons. This clonotype was obtained from a human donor with a solid tumor. The chain links TRBV6-5 to TRBJ1-5; D not certain. The sequencing sample was made of blood. The DNA of the CDR3 is TGTGCCAGCAATAGAGGTGTCCAGCCCCAGCATTTT. This gives the protein CASNRGVQPQHF.